Listed below are T cell receptor beta chains from one sample, sequenced in a study of T-cell reconstitution after alpha-beta-depleted transplantation in children. TCRdb fed the PCR reads into MiXCR, producing one record per CDR3 protein. The sample comprises 220,000 or so distinct CDR3 sequences, less than 9% of which are singletons, and roughly 5.8% rests with the top ten. This material consisted of PBMCs, mostly from graft donor cells, taken 180 days after TCRalphabeta/CD19-depleted stem cell transplant. These receptors all come from a male patient under 18 who had a stem cell transplant for acute lymphoblastic leukemia, so the T cells may come from the graft donor. Each CDR3 is given with its conserved first and last residue. The order of the fields is V gene, clone size, J gene, D gene, CDR3 DNA, CDR3 protein. D genes are given only for firm matches. Not every row has a clone size; where given, it reads once, few, many or a size class.

TRBV12-3/TRBV12-4	many	TRBJ2-5	.	TGTGCCAGCAGCCTTAGGACCGGGGAGGTGGCCCAGTACTTC	CASSLRTGEVAQYF
TRBV11-3	many	TRBJ2-1	.	TGTGCCAGCAGCTTAGTACCCCATGAGCAGTTCTTC	CASSLVPHEQFF
TRBV19	few	TRBJ1-1	.	TGTGCCAGTAGTATTGGGGGTTCGGCTTTCTTT	CASSIGGSAFF
TRBV29-1	.	TRBJ1-3	.	TGCAGCGTTGACCCGGTGGACACCATATATTTT	CSVDPVDTIYF
TRBV12-3/TRBV12-4	many	TRBJ1-6	.	TGTGCCAGCAGTGGACTCTTGGAGGATTCACCCCTCCACTTT	CASSGLLEDSPLHF
TRBV4-2	.	TRBJ2-7	TRBD2	TGTGCCAGCAGTCAAACTAGCGGGGGTTATATGTACGAGCAGTACTTC	CASSQTSGGYMYEQYF
TRBV3-2	many	TRBJ2-7	.	TGTGCCAGCAGCTCGAAGGAGCAGTACTTC	CASSSKEQYF
TRBV7-8	many	TRBJ2-7	.	TGTGCCAGCAGCTCAGGCGGCGGTCTGGGCTACGAGCAGTACTTC	CASSSGGGLGYEQYF
TRBV27	many	TRBJ1-1	.	TGTGCCAGCAGTTTATCAGGCCGGGGAATAGCTTTCTTT	CASSLSGRGIAFF
TRBV9	many	TRBJ2-7	.	TGTGCCAGCAGCGTAACCCCTGAGAGGGCCCACGAGCAGTACTTC	CASSVTPERAHEQYF
TRBV24-1	many	TRBJ2-1	.	TGTGCCACCAGTGAGAATGGCATAAACAATGAGCAGTTCTTC	CATSENGINNEQFF
TRBV20-1	many	TRBJ2-3	.	TGCAGTGCTAGAACCGGGGCTAGCGGCACAGATACGCAGTATTTT	CSARTGASGTDTQYF
TRBV28	many	TRBJ2-7	.	TGTGCCAGCAGGGAGCGGCACGAGCAGTACTTC	CASRERHEQYF
TRBV7-9	many	TRBJ2-1	TRBD2	TGTGCCAGCAGCTTAGCGCGCGGGAGAGTTAGTGAGCAGTTCTTC	CASSLARGRVSEQFF
TRBV6-1	many	TRBJ2-7	.	TGTGCCAGCAGTGAATACGGGAGCCCCTACGAGCAGTACTTC	CASSEYGSPYEQYF
TRBV19	many	TRBJ2-1	TRBD1	TGTGCCAGTAAAAGGACAGGGGCCACTCTTCCTTACAATGAGCAGTTCTTC	CASKRTGATLPYNEQFF
TRBV20-1	many	TRBJ2-3	.	TGCAGTGTTCCCGGACCTTTTCCTAGCACAGATACGCAGTATTTT	CSVPGPFPSTDTQYF
TRBV18	few	TRBJ1-3	.	TGTGCCAGCTCACCCGGAGCTGGAAACACCATATATTTT	CASSPGAGNTIYF
TRBV19	many	TRBJ1-1	.	TGTGCCAGTAGTCGCGGGAATGCTTTCTTT	CASSRGNAFF
TRBV11-1	many	TRBJ2-1	TRBD2	TGTGCCAGCAGCTTAGCTTCAAGACTAGCGGGGGCCTACAATGAGCAGTTCTTC	CASSLASRLAGAYNEQFF
TRBV9	.	TRBJ2-7	TRBD2	TGTGCCAGCAGCGCCCGAGGTAGCGGGGCCCTTTCCTACGAGCAGTACTTC	CASSARGSGALSYEQYF
TRBV6-1	many	TRBJ2-2	.	TGTGCCAGCAGACCTGACAGCCACACCGGGGAGCTGTTTTTT	CASRPDSHTGELFF
TRBV15	many	TRBJ1-3	.	TGTGCCACCAGCAGGCCCGGGGGAAACACCATATATTTT	CATSRPGGNTIYF
TRBV28	many	TRBJ2-3	TRBD1	TGTGCCAGCAGTGTACTAGGGACAGGGATTAGCACAGATACGCAGTATTTT	CASSVLGTGISTDTQYF
TRBV3-1	many	TRBJ2-7	.	TGTGCCAGCAGCCAAGGGACCGGGCAGTACTTC	CASSQGTGQYF
TRBV19	many	TRBJ1-5	.	TGTGCCACTCAAAAAAGATATAGCAATCAGCCCCAGCATTTT	CATQKRYSNQPQHF
TRBV10-3	.	TRBJ1-2	.	TGTGCCATCAGTGAGTCCCGTGGGGGACATGGCTACACCTTC	CAISESRGGHGYTF
TRBV28	many	TRBJ2-1	.	TGTGCCAGCAGCCCTTCGAGGAGCTCCTACAATGAGCAGTTCTTC	CASSPSRSSYNEQFF
TRBV10-3	many	TRBJ2-7	.	TGTGCCATCAAGGGTAACGAGCAGTACTTC	CAIKGNEQYF
TRBV5-6	.	TRBJ1-2	.	TGTGCCAGCCCGATGCTTCCAGAGGGCTACACCTTC	CASPMLPEGYTF
TRBV7-2	.	TRBJ2-5	.	TGTGCCAGCAGCCTGAGGGGGGGGGCCTTTAAGGAGACCCAGTACTTC	CASSLRGGAFKETQYF
TRBV7-9	many	TRBJ2-2	TRBD1	TGTGCCAGCAGCATAAGGACAGGGATGGGCACCGGGGATCTGTTTTTT	CASSIRTGMGTGDLFF
TRBV19	many	TRBJ2-3	.	TGTGCCAGTAGTCCCGGGGTATTTACGCAGTATTTT	CASSPGVFTQYF
TRBV7-2	many	TRBJ2-1	TRBD1	TGTGCTAGGCGGGGACAGGGGGAAAATGAGCAGTTCTTC	CARRGQGENEQFF
TRBV6-5	many	TRBJ1-1	.	TGTGCCAGCAGTTACGAGGGGTCGAACACTGAAGCTTTCTTT	CASSYEGSNTEAFF
TRBV9	many	TRBJ1-2	TRBD1	TGTGCCAGCAGCGTAGCTAAAGGGGGCGAGGATTATGGCTACACCTTC	CASSVAKGGEDYGYTF
TRBV27	many	TRBJ2-2	TRBD1	TGTGCCAGCGCCAGCGGGACAGGGAGCGGGGAGCTGTTTTTT	CASASGTGSGELFF
TRBV6-5	many	TRBJ2-3	.	TGTGCCAGCAGTTACATCCGACTGCTCGAGGGGACAGATACGCAGTATTTT	CASSYIRLLEGTDTQYF
TRBV27	many	TRBJ2-1	TRBD2	TGTGCCAGCAGTTGGGCGACTAGCGGTACAAAGCAGTTCTTC	CASSWATSGTKQFF
TRBV12-3/TRBV12-4	.	TRBJ2-2	TRBD1	TGTGCCAGCAGTACCCAGGGGGCGGGGGGGGAGCTGTTTTTT	CASSTQGAGGELFF
TRBV5-3	.	TRBJ1-6	.	TGTGCCATGGGCTTCGGAGGCCCAGGCTTCTCCTATAATTCACCCCTCCACTTT	CAMGFGGPGFSYNSPLHF
TRBV4-3	.	TRBJ1-4	.	TGCGCCAGCAGCCCCCAAGTGGGACACATCCTGTTTTTT	CASSPQVGHILFF
TRBV20-1	many	TRBJ2-5	.	TGCAGTGCTACCCCAGGGACGGGAAAAGAGACCCAGTACTTC	CSATPGTGKETQYF
TRBV7-9	many	TRBJ2-7	TRBD1	TGTGCCAGCAGCTTGGGACAGGAGCAGTACTTC	CASSLGQEQYF
TRBV20-1	.	TRBJ1-1	.	TGCAGTGTCCCGCTTTACACTGAAGCTTTCTTT	CSVPLYTEAFF
TRBV13	few	TRBJ2-7	.	TGTGCCAGCAGCACCACTAGCCGCGAGCAGTACTTC	CASSTTSREQYF
TRBV12-3/TRBV12-4	many	TRBJ1-2	.	TGTGCCAGCAGTTTTGGTGACACAAACTATGGCTACACCTTC	CASSFGDTNYGYTF
TRBV15	many	TRBJ2-2	.	TGTGCCACCAGCAGAGGTATAGGGGCGAACACCGGGGAGCTGTTTTTT	CATSRGIGANTGELFF
TRBV9	many	TRBJ2-3	TRBD2	TGTGCCAGCAGCGTGTCAAGACTAGCGGGGACAGATACGCAGTATTTT	CASSVSRLAGTDTQYF
TRBV15	many	TRBJ2-6	.	TGTGCCACCAGCAGAGATGGACAGACTGTCTCTGGGGCCAACGTCCTGACTTTC	CATSRDGQTVSGANVLTF
TRBV7-9	many	TRBJ2-7	.	TGTGCCAGCAGCTTATCCCGAGACAGTTACGAGCAGTACTTC	CASSLSRDSYEQYF
TRBV12-3/TRBV12-4	many	TRBJ2-5	.	TGTGCCAGCAGTTTGGGACTTCGTGGAGAGACCCAGTACTTC	CASSLGLRGETQYF
TRBV4-3	many	TRBJ1-2	.	TGCGCCAGCAGCCACACCAAAAACTATGGCTACACCTTC	CASSHTKNYGYTF